The clone carrying this T cell receptor (beta chain) is a singleton in its sample. Antigen unknown. The data are from a study of T cell responses to AZD1222 COVID-19 vaccine. Points from the study as a whole: Spike-specific TCRs gained breadth and depth after people received two AZD1222 doses. Repertoire collection took place solely once the T cell response had peaked. The sample set comprised mostly white British donors with more females, and clonal diversity was possibly underestimated. A reported finding is that nearly half of spike-specific TCRs target unmutated variant regions.

The CDR3 consists of 15 residues. V lost 0 bases and J 5 bases, leaving 11 bases between the germline ends. In germline, CDR1 is MGHRA, CDR2 YSYEKL. Here immunoSEQ multiplex PCR was the method, and the copy in TCRdb shows in-frame clones only, minus some. The sample lists some 110,000 clones, 85% to 95% seen once, with 1.5% to 2% in the top ten. The source is an adult who received the AZD1222 COVID-19 vaccine. Material: peripheral blood, obtained 28 days after the second AZD1222 dose. This rearrangement joins TRBV4-1 to TRBJ1-5, with D unresolved. The CDR3: CASSQEIRWHQPQHF. In nucleotides, the CDR3 is TGCGCCAGCAGCCAAGAAATCCGGTGGCATCAGCCCCAGCATTTT.